These 12 T cell receptor beta chains were sequenced from one sample in a study of Graves' ophthalmopathy and Graves' hyperthyroidism. RNA transcripts yielded amplified TCR beta CDR3 regions. First-round RT-PCR with HTBI primers preceded a second-round multiplex PCR. TCRdb passed the multiplex PCR reads through MiXCR, listing each CDR3 protein once. The table includes 340,000 or so distinct CDR3 sequences, roughly a sixth detected once. Sequencing was performed on peripheral blood. The receptors shown here come from an adult man with Graves' ophthalmopathy.

This clonotype was detected many times. The rearrangement links TRBV28 to TRBJ1-2; D call uncertain. The CDR3 loop spans 11 amino acids. Trimming pared 4 bases from V and 8 bases from J, leaving 8 bases between. CDR1 is MDHEN, CDR2 SYDVKM, per germline. CDR3 residues: CASSSRPGYTF. CDR3 DNA sequence: TGTGCCAGCAGTTCCCGGCCCGGCTACACCTTC.

V gene TRBV7-2 combines with J gene TRBJ1-5; 8 bases line up with TRBD1. J lost 7 bases, V lost 5 bases, and 7 bases had no gene match. The CDR3 length is 14 residues. Germline V gene lookup returns CDR1 SGHTA and CDR2 FQGNSA. The CDR3 DNA follows: TGTGCCAGCAGCCTACAGGGGGTAGGGCAGCCCCAGCATTTT. Protein: CASSLQGVGQPQHF.

The chain recombines TRBV6-1 with TRBJ2-5, with D perhaps being TRBD1 or TRBD2 (6 bases each). Trimming took off 8 bases at V and 5 bases at J, with 15 bases between the two ends. The CDR3 consists of 13 residues. The V gene's germline CDR1 is MNHNS and CDR2 SASEGT. The CDR3 nucleotides are TGTGCCAGCGGAGGGGGGTTGGGCGAGACCCAGTACTTC. Its protein product is CASGGGLGETQYF.

The rearrangement links TRBV12-3 or TRBV12-4 to TRBJ2-2; D could derive from TRBD1 or TRBD2 (5 bases each). V was pared by 6 bases and J by 2 bases, with 19 bases between. The CDR3 covers 17 residues. The chain's CDR3 is CASRTQTGATNTGELFF. Here the CDR3 DNA reads TGTGCCAGCAGGACTCAGACCGGGGCGACAAACACCGGGGAGCTGTTTTTT.

In this sample, this clonotype turned up once. V and J are TRBV20-1 and TRBJ2-5; 9 bases match TRBD2. The CDR3 has 16 residues. Germline V gene data show CDR1 as DFQATT and CDR2 as SNEGSKA (reference sequence). Trimming removed 0 bases from V and 7 bases from J; junction bases left unmatched: 12. CDR3 sequence (DNA): TGCAGTGCTAGAGATCCAGTGGGACTAGCTCCGGGGACCCAGTACTTC. Translation gives CSARDPVGLAPGTQYF.

This clonotype was counted at least ten times. The chain combines TRBV30 with TRBJ2-2; D is uncertain. Germline V gene sequence: CDR1 GTSNPN, CDR2 SVGIG (reference sequence). The V gene lost 5 bases and the J gene lost 5 bases, with 12 bases spanning the gap. This CDR3 has 13 residues. The CDR3: CAWLRASTGELFF. The DNA for the CDR3 is TGTGCCTGGCTCCGGGCATCAACCGGGGAGCTGTTTTTT. The entire variable domain, with the rest obtained from reference TRBV30 and TRBJ2-2, is as follows: SQTIHQWPATLVQPVGSPLSLECTVEGTSNPNLYWYRQAAGRGLQLLFYSVGIGQISSEVPQNLSASRPQDRQFILSSKKLLLSDSGFYLCAWLRASTGELFFGEGSRLTVL.

This clonotype was recorded many times. This chain links TRBV6-1 with TRBJ2-6; D might be TRBD1 (5 bases). The germline CDR1 and CDR2 sequences are MNHNS and SASEGT. V shed 7 bases and J shed 0 bases, with 10 bases lying between them. CDR3 length: 15 residues. The CDR3 DNA reads TGTGCCAGCAAAGACAGTCCCTCTGGGGCCAACGTCCTGACTTTC. As protein: CASKDSPSGANVLTF.

This clonotype was recorded many times. The chain employs TRBV12-3 or TRBV12-4 and TRBJ2-7; D remains ambiguous. This CDR3 contains 12 residues. Trimming left V 3 bases short and J 5 bases short, with 8 bases between. DNA for the CDR3: TGTGCCAGCAGTTTGAATAACGACGAGCAGTACTTC. This encodes CASSLNNDEQYF.

V gene TRBV11-2 combines with J gene TRBJ1-1, with TRBD1 identical over 9 bases. The CDR3 extends over 16 amino acids. Germline values: CDR1 SGHAT, CDR2 FQNNGV. J lost 0 bases, V lost 5 bases, and 7 bases had no gene match. The CDR3 here is CASSPDRGGMNTEAFF. The DNA of the CDR3 is TGTGCCAGCAGCCCGGACAGGGGAGGGATGAACACTGAAGCTTTCTTT.

The rearrangement links TRBV6-5 to TRBJ2-7; TRBD1 matches 8 bases. Unmatched junction bases numbered 8, after V lost 0 bases and J lost 4 bases. From germline, CDR1 is MNHEY and CDR2 SVGAGI. The CDR3 loop spans 16 amino acids. CDR3 in amino acids: CASSYSGYRGSYEQYF. The DNA for the CDR3 is TGTGCCAGCAGTTACTCCGGCTACAGGGGGAGTTACGAGCAGTACTTC.

This clonotype has ten or more counts. This rearrangement joins TRBV20-1 to TRBJ1-3; the D is unclear. Trimming took off 3 bases at V and 2 bases at J, with 8 bases between the two ends. The CDR3 sequence is 13 residues long. The V gene's germline CDR1 is DFQATT and CDR2 SNEGSKA (reference sequence). CDR3 bases: TGCAGTGCTAGTACCGGGGCTGGAAACACCATATATTTT. It is translated as CSASTGAGNTIYF.

This clonotype was seen at least ten times. The rearrangement links TRBV7-2 to TRBJ2-5, with TRBD2 matching 11 bases. The junction had 3 bases not matched to a gene; V was cut back by 2 bases and J by 1 base. The CDR3 is 16 amino acids. Germline-derived CDR1 and CDR2 are SGHTA and FQGNSA. CDR3 sequence: CASSLPGLAVQETQYF. Written as DNA, the CDR3 is TGTGCCAGCAGCTTACCGGGACTAGCGGTCCAAGAGACCCAGTACTTC.